The 7 T cell receptor beta chains reported below all come from one sample, sequenced in a study of T cell responses to AZD1222 COVID-19 vaccine. The repertoire was sequenced with immunoSEQ multiplex PCR; TCRdb's copy has only in-frame clones and lacks some. The sample has approximately 71,000 clones; around four fifths are singletons. The sequences come from peripheral blood, collected on day 0 of AZD1222 vaccination. The receptors originated from an adult in good health.

The chain is built from TRBV2 and TRBJ1-2; 8 bases are shared with TRBD1. The germline V gene has CDR1 SNHLY and CDR2 FYNNEI. This CDR3 region has 13 residues. V dropped 4 bases and J dropped 10; count of bases not matched to a gene: 8. The CDR3 region is CASSGSGQVYYTF. The CDR3 bases are TGTGCCAGCAGTGGTTCGGGACAGGTATACTACACCTTC.

This clone has a single count. The gene calls are TRBV7-2 and TRBJ2-1, with 8 bases lining up with TRBD2. Germline-derived CDR1 and CDR2 are SGHTA and FQGNSA. CDR3 length: 16 amino acids. V was pared by 4 bases and J by 8 bases, with 13 bases of the junction left unmatched. Here the CDR3 DNA reads TGTGCCAGCAGCTCCGGTGGCCGGGGGGGTAGCGATGAGCAGTTCTTC. It is translated as CASSSGGRGGSDEQFF.

The chain is built from TRBV9 and TRBJ1-2; 8 bases match TRBD1. The CDR3 loop spans 16 amino acids. Germline lookup yields CDR1 SGDLS and CDR2 YYNGEE. The V gene end was trimmed by 4 bases and the J gene end by 4 bases; junction bases not matched to a gene: 12. In nucleotides, the CDR3 is TGTGCCAGCAGCTCAAACCCCAGGGGGCTCATCTATGGCTACACCTTC. The encoded protein is CASSSNPRGLIYGYTF.

V usage is TRBV6-2 or TRBV6-3 and J usage is TRBJ1-6; D is possibly TRBD1 (5 bases). Germline CDR1 reads MNHEY; CDR2 reads SVGEGT. CDR3 length: 14 amino acids. Deletions cut 3 bases from V and 9 bases from J, with 12 bases between. The CDR3 bases are TGTGCCAGCAGTTATAGGGGCGATGGTTCACCCCTCCACTTT. It encodes CASSYRGDGSPLHF.

By share of the sample, this clone is medium-sized. This chain links TRBV27 with TRBJ2-7, with 11 bases identical to TRBD2. Trimming removed 3 bases from V and 6 bases from J; junction bases left unmatched: 4. The CDR3 consists of 14 residues. CDR1 is MNHEY and CDR2 is SMNVEV in the germline V gene (reference sequence). The CDR3 region has the DNA TGTGCCAGCAGTTTGACTAGCGGGGTTTCCGAGCAGTACTTC. Translation gives CASSLTSGVSEQYF.

The chain has TRBV13 and TRBJ2-7; D is perhaps TRBD1 or TRBD2 (5 bases each). Germline assignment: CDR1 PRHDT and CDR2 FYEKMQ (reference sequence). The CDR3 totals 16 residues. Trimming cost V 5 bases and J 4 bases, with 21 bases left between them. The CDR3 DNA reads as TGTGCCAGCAGCCACACCTTCCGGGACCGACGTTACGAGCAGTACTTC. It codes for CASSHTFRDRRYEQYF.

The CDR3 here is CASNEGRPYGYTF. In nucleotides, the CDR3 is TGTGCCAGCAATGAGGGGCGGCCCTATGGCTACACCTTC. The chain couples TRBV12-3 or TRBV12-4 to TRBJ1-2; maybe TRBD1 (5 bases). This CDR3 has 13 residues. The germline V and J ends were trimmed by 7 bases and 4 bases, with 13 bases remaining between them.